These 28 T cell receptor beta chains were sequenced from one sample in a study of cytomegalovirus exposure and HLA in healthy donors. Primers included in the PCR were 60 Vbeta and 13 Jbeta primers. The repertoire was sequenced with immunoSEQ multiplex PCR; TCRdb's copy has only in-frame clones and lacks some. Among over 110,000 clones listed, more than 75% were seen once. Sequencing was carried out using PBMCs. Receptors were obtained from a woman aged 40 to 50 in good health and CMV-seropositive.

The V call is TRBV7-9, the J call TRBJ2-5; 7 nucleotides align to TRBD1. TRBJ2-7 explains the end of the DNA better; the J call may be wrong. This CDR3 has 15 amino acids. From germline, CDR1 is SEHNR and CDR2 FQNEAQ (reference sequence). The CDR3 DNA sequence: TGTGCCAGCAGCTTAGCGGGCCAGGGGGCCTACGAGCAGTACTTC. This sequence encodes CASSLAGQGAYEQYF.

The chain combines TRBV5-1 with TRBJ2-7, with 8 bases fitting TRBD1. Germline V gene sequence: CDR1 SGHRS, CDR2 YFSETQ. V was pared by 4 bases and J by 7 bases, with 7 bases of the junction left unmatched. This CDR3 region has 13 residues. CDR3 sequence reads: CASSPGQALEQYF. The CDR3 DNA follows: TGCGCCAGCAGCCCGGGACAGGCGCTTGAGCAGTACTTC.

The chain carries TRBV7-9 and TRBJ1-1, with a tentative D call TRBD1 (6 bases). Germline V gene sequence: CDR1 SEHNR, CDR2 FQNEAQ (reference sequence). V lost 5 bases and J 4 bases, leaving 8 bases between the germline ends. The CDR3 is 12 amino acids. The CDR3 region is CASSKGGTEAFF. CDR3 nucleotide sequence: TGTGCCAGCAGCAAAGGGGGCACTGAAGCTTTCTTT. Variable domain in full (rest from reference TRBV7-9 and TRBJ1-1): DTGVSQNPRHKITKRGQNVTFRCDPISEHNRLYWYRQTLGQGPEFLTYFQNEAQLEKSRLLSDRFSAERPKGSFSTLEIQRTEQGDSAMYLCASSKGGTEAFFGQGTRLTVV.

CDR3 nucleotides: TGTGCCAGCAGCTTTTGGGGGCACGGGACAGAACTGTTTTTT. Translation gives CASSFWGHGTELFF. V gene TRBV5-4 combines with J gene TRBJ1-4, with 7 bases aligning to TRBD1. The CDR3 is 14 residues long. V shed 2 bases and J 12 bases; nucleotides not matched to a gene: 10. CDR1 is SGHNT, CDR2 YYREEE, per germline (reference sequence). Full variable domain (rest looked up from reference TRBV5-4 and TRBJ1-4): ETGVTQSPTHLIKTRGQQVTLRCSSQSGHNTVSWYQQALGQGPQFIFQYYREEENGRGNFPPRFSGLQFPNYSSELNVNALELDDSALYLCASSFWGHGTELFFGSGTQLSVL.

The V gene is TRBV5-1, the J gene TRBJ1-1; D is uncertain. This CDR3 is 14 amino acids long. CDR1 SGHRS and CDR2 YFSETQ come from the germline V gene. The germline V and J ends were trimmed by 3 bases and 2 bases, with 11 bases remaining between them. The CDR3 loop is CASSSSLKNTEAFF. DNA of the CDR3: TGCGCCAGCAGCTCCTCCCTTAAAAACACTGAAGCTTTCTTT. Full variable domain (rest looked up from reference TRBV5-1 and TRBJ1-1): KAGVTQTPRYLIKTRGQQVTLSCSPISGHRSVSWYQQTPGQGLQFLFEYFSETQRNKGNFPGRFSGRQFSNSRSEMNVSTLELGDSALYLCASSSSLKNTEAFFGQGTRLTVV.

This rearrangement joins TRBV5-1 to TRBJ2-7; 9 positions match TRBD2. The CDR3 runs 14 residues. Germline V gene data show CDR1 as SGHRS and CDR2 as YFSETQ. Trimming took 6 bases from V and 2 from J; bases not matched to a gene: 6. CDR3 coding DNA: TGCGCCAGCAAAACTAGCGGGCTCGCCTACGAGCAGTACTTC. It yields the protein CASKTSGLAYEQYF.

V gene TRBV6-5 combines with J gene TRBJ1-5; D uncertain. This CDR3 spans 14 amino acids. V lost 5 bases and J 7 bases, leaving 15 bases between the germline ends. Germline V gene data show CDR1 as MNHEY and CDR2 as SVGAGI. The CDR3 loop reads CASSQRRERQPQHF. The CDR3 region has the DNA TGTGCCAGCAGTCAACGCCGAGAACGGCAGCCCCAGCATTTT.

The rearrangement uses TRBV15 and TRBJ2-6, with D tentatively TRBD1 (6 bases). The CDR3 covers 15 residues. V shed 5 bases and J shed 3 bases, with 11 bases lying between them. Per the germline V gene, CDR1 is LNHNV and CDR2 is YYDKDF (reference sequence). Written as DNA, the CDR3 is TGTGCCACCAGCTTACAGGGATTTGGGGCCAACGTCCTGACTTTC. Its protein product is CATSLQGFGANVLTF.

The J gene is TRBJ1-4, the V gene TRBV21-1; the table's D call TRBD1 went unverified against the DNA. TRBV21-1 represents a pseudogene. CDR3 length: 15 amino acids. Here the CDR3 DNA reads TGTGCCAGCAGCGGAAGGGGGCATACTAATGAAAAACTGTTTTTT. Its protein is CASSGRGHTNEKLFF.

In DNA form, the CDR3 reads TGTGCCAGCAGTATAGCATCTCTTTATGGCTACACCTTC. Its protein is CASSIASLYGYTF. The V call is TRBV6-6, the J call TRBJ1-2; D gene unclear. Trimming stripped 5 bases from V and 5 bases from J, with 12 bases between. Germline CDR1 reads MNHNY; CDR2 reads SVGAGI (reference sequence). The CDR3 extends over 13 amino acids.

This chain links TRBV28 with TRBJ2-7; tentative D call: TRBD2 (5 bases). This CDR3 is 14 amino acids long. From germline, CDR1 is MDHEN and CDR2 SYDVKM. V lost 3 bases, J lost 6 bases, and 15 bases lay in between. The CDR3 region is CASSFLTRLGEQYF. As DNA, the CDR3 is TGTGCCAGCAGTTTTCTTACTAGGTTGGGCGAGCAGTACTTC.

The genes are TRBV7-9 and TRBJ2-1; perhaps TRBD2 as D (6 bases). Trimming shortened V by 3 bases and J by 16 bases, and 16 bases separated the two germline ends. The V gene's germline CDR1 is SEHNR and CDR2 FQNEAQ (reference sequence). The CDR3 has 12 residues. CDR3 DNA sequence: TGTGCCAGCAGCTTCACCCTAGCGCGAGTATTCTTC. It yields the protein CASSFTLARVFF.

The chain carries TRBV7-9 and TRBJ2-3, with D possibly TRBD2 on 6 matching bases. Germline V gives CDR1 SEHNR, CDR2 FQNEAQ (reference sequence). V lost 4 bases and J 13 bases, leaving 15 bases between the germline ends. The CDR3 totals 12 residues. Here the CDR3 DNA reads TGTGCCAGCAGCTCTTTAGCGGCGAGGGAGTATTTT. Translated, it gives CASSSLAAREYF. Supplemented by reference TRBV7-9 and TRBJ2-3, the full variable domain reads DTGVSQNPRHKITKRGQNVTFRCDPISEHNRLYWYRQTLGQGPEFLTYFQNEAQLEKSRLLSDRFSAERPKGSFSTLEIQRTEQGDSAMYLCASSSLAAREYFGPGTRLTVL.

The chain carries TRBV29-1 and TRBJ2-6, with D possibly being TRBD1 (5 bases). V was shortened by 6 bases and J by 1 base, with 7 bases between the two germline ends. CDR3 length: 13 amino acids. Germline assignment: CDR1 SQVTM and CDR2 ANQGSEA. CDR3 nucleotides: TGCAGCGTGACAGTATCTGGGGCCAACGTCCTGACTTTC. It translates to CSVTVSGANVLTF.

This clone has only one observation. The chain joins TRBV30 to TRBJ1-1; D not resolved. The germline gives CDR1 GTSNPN, CDR2 SVGIG (reference sequence). The CDR3 consists of 13 residues. Trimming took off 3 bases at V and 0 bases at J, with 8 bases between the two ends. CDR3 sequence: CAWRSGMNTEAFF. CDR3 sequence (DNA): TGTGCCTGGAGGTCGGGGATGAACACTGAAGCTTTCTTT.

J is TRBJ2-2 and V is TRBV4-2; 9 bases are shared with TRBD2. The germline CDR1 and CDR2 sequences are LGHNA and YNFKEQ. Unmatched junction bases numbered 4, after V lost 0 bases and J lost 5 bases. This CDR3 spans 16 amino acids. The CDR3 sequence is CASSQELAGWTGELFF. CDR3 bases: TGTGCCAGCAGCCAAGAGCTAGCGGGATGGACCGGGGAGCTGTTTTTT.

The CDR3, as DNA: TGTGCCAGCGTATCCAGCGTCTACGAGCAGTACTTC. This encodes CASVSSVYEQYF. The V and J genes are TRBV28 and TRBJ2-7; no clear D. Looked up from germline, CDR1 is MDHEN and CDR2 is SYDVKM. This CDR3 has 12 amino acids. Trimming took 8 bases from V and 3 from J, leaving 11 bases between them.

Only one count was recorded for this clone. The chain joins TRBV10-3 to TRBJ2-1; D is unresolved. The CDR3 covers 15 residues. Deletions cut 3 bases from V and 4 bases from J, with 13 bases between. Looked up from germline, CDR1 is ENHRY and CDR2 is SYGVKD. The CDR3 protein is CAISDQTRKYNEQFF. The DNA of the CDR3 is TGTGCCATCAGTGATCAGACTCGGAAGTACAATGAGCAGTTCTTC.

The rearrangement uses TRBV5-1 and TRBJ2-5; the match to TRBD1 covers 8 bases. Looked up from germline, CDR1 is SGHRS and CDR2 is YFSETQ. The ends lost 0 bases at V and 6 bases at J; junction bases unmatched: 7. The CDR3 contains 15 residues. The CDR3 spells CASSLVVTGEKTQYF. The CDR3 DNA is TGCGCCAGCAGCTTGGTTGTGACAGGGGAAAAGACCCAGTACTTC.

The CDR3 sequence: CASSSRGANYGYTF. The CDR3, as DNA: TGTGCCAGCAGTTCCAGGGGAGCTAACTATGGCTACACCTTC. The rearrangement links TRBV6-6 to TRBJ1-2; D might be TRBD1 (6 bases). The V end lost 4 bases, the J end lost 0 bases, and 9 bases lay between the germline ends. CDR3 size: 14 residues. Germline V gene data show CDR1 as MNHNY and CDR2 as SVGAGI (reference sequence).

The chain has TRBV27 and TRBJ2-7; TRBD2 matches at 10 bases. The CDR3 sequence is 17 residues long. CDR1 MNHEY and CDR2 SMNVEV come from the germline V gene (reference sequence). Trimming removed 4 bases from V and 3 bases from J; junction bases left unmatched: 12. The CDR3 DNA reads as TGTGCCAGCAGTTCTTGGGGGGGGACTAGCGAGCACTACGAGCAGTACTTC. Translation: CASSSWGGTSEHYEQYF.

This clone was observed a single time. The chain recombines TRBV28 with TRBJ2-7, with TRBD1 identical over 9 bases. The CDR3 runs to 15 residues. Losses at the gene ends were 5 bases for V and 5 bases for J; bases not matched to a gene: 10. Germline CDR1 is MDHEN and CDR2 is SYDVKM. The CDR3 bases are TGTGCCAGCAGTACCCCGGGACAGGGACCTCACGAGCAGTACTTC. Translating gives CASSTPGQGPHEQYF. Looking up the rest from reference TRBV28 and TRBJ2-7 gives the full variable domain: DVKVTQSSRYLVKRTGEKVFLECVQDMDHENMFWYRQDPGLGLRLIYFSYDVKMKEKGDIPEGYSVSREKKERFSLILESASTNQTSMYLCASSTPGQGPHEQYFGPGTRLTVT.

The chain uses TRBV4-2 and TRBJ2-7; 9 bases are a match to TRBD2. CDR1 LGHNA and CDR2 YNFKEQ come from the germline V gene. Trimming took 4 bases from V and 2 from J; bases not matched to a gene: 3. The CDR3 extends over 14 amino acids. CDR3 nucleotides: TGTGCCAGCAGCCTCGCGGGAGGGCCCTACGAGCAGTACTTC. Protein sequence: CASSLAGGPYEQYF.

Comments on this clone: The same CDR3 is also encoded by other DNA sequences in this sample. The chain carries TRBV5-1 and TRBJ1-1; D is unresolved. CDR3 length: 15 residues. The germline CDR1 and CDR2 sequences are SGHRS and YFSETQ. V lost 4 bases to trimming and J lost 6 bases, with 19 bases between them. Written as DNA, the CDR3 is TGCGCCAGCAGCGATGGACGGGGAAGCGGCGCTGAAGCTTTCTTT. Amino acid sequence: CASSDGRGSGAEAFF.

The J gene is TRBJ2-1, the V gene TRBV5-1; 8 bases are a match to TRBD1. The CDR3 runs 15 residues. The germline CDR1 and CDR2 sequences are SGHRS and YFSETQ. V gave up 3 bases and J gave up 5 bases; unmatched junction bases: 7. CDR3 DNA sequence: TGCGCCAGCAGCTCGTGGACAGGGACAAACAATGAGCAGTTCTTC. Amino acid sequence: CASSSWTGTNNEQFF.

In DNA form, the CDR3 reads TGTGCCAGCAGTTTTTCCCCGACAGATACGCAGTATTTT. It codes for CASSFSPTDTQYF. The J gene is TRBJ2-3, the V gene TRBV28; unclear D gene. Trimming removed 3 bases from V and 3 bases from J, with 7 bases in between. The CDR3 sequence is 13 residues long. In germline, CDR1 is MDHEN, CDR2 SYDVKM.

This clone was seen only a few times. CDR3 residues: CASSGGRNPSYEQYF. CDR3 DNA: TGTGCCAGCAGCGGCGGTAGGAACCCCTCCTACGAGCAGTACTTC. The chain uses TRBV7-2 and TRBJ2-7, with D unclear. Deletions cut 5 bases from V and 0 bases from J, with 14 bases between. CDR3 length: 15 residues. Germline lookup yields CDR1 SGHTA and CDR2 FQGNSA. Looking up the rest from reference TRBV7-2 and TRBJ2-7 gives the full variable domain: GAGVSQSPSNKVTEKGKDVELRCDPISGHTALYWYRQSLGQGLEFLIYFQGNSAPDKSGLPSDRFSAERTGGSVSTLTIQRTQQEDSAVYLCASSGGRNPSYEQYFGPGTRLTVT.

The CDR3 spells CASSQWTSGRYQETQYF. The CDR3 DNA reads TGCGCCAGCAGCCAATGGACTAGCGGGAGATACCAAGAGACCCAGTACTTC. The chain links TRBV4-1 to TRBJ2-5; 13 bases map to TRBD2. CDR1 is MGHRA and CDR2 is YSYEKL in the germline V gene. This CDR3 has 17 amino acids. V shed 2 bases, J shed 0 bases, and the junction held 3 bases outside the gene matches.